This TCR beta chain was captured in a study of control samples from healthy donors and cancer patients. Generated by immunoSEQ multiplex PCR, the TCRdb table keeps only in-frame clones and is missing some. The table records approximately 160,000 clones, approximately 90% of them present only once. Germline CDR1 is MDHEN and CDR2 is SYDVKM. This CDR3 comprises 16 residues. V shed 0 bases, J shed 1 base, and the junction held 3 bases outside the gene matches. This clone was detected only a few times. The sequencing input was blood. The rearrangement joins TRBV28 to TRBJ1-1, with TRBD1 matching over 9 bases. The source of this sequence is a woman in her thirties in good health. As DNA, the CDR3 is TGTGCCAGCAGTTTATGGCGGGACAGGGCGAACACTGAAGCTTTCTTT. As protein: CASSLWRDRANTEAFF.